This entry is about one T cell receptor (beta chain). What it binds is unknown. The entry originates in a study of T cells in narcolepsy. Whole-study findings and limits: HCRT-specific and TRIB2-specific autoreactive clonotypes appeared among same-patient CSF and blood CD4+ clonotypes. Autoreactive clonotypes reportedly recurred in blood of same and different patients, not controls.

The protocol was immunoSEQ multiplex PCR, while the TCRdb copy is restricted to in-frame clones and leaves out a portion. The table records around 32,000 clones, about 81% of them present only once. The germline V gene encodes CDR1 SGDLS and CDR2 YYNGEE. The trim removed 4 bases at V and 6 bases at J, leaving 8 bases unmatched. CDR3 length: 14 residues. The chain is built from TRBV9 and TRBJ1-2; 8 bases are shared with TRBD1. Sequenced material: CD45RA- memory CD4+ T cells from PBMCs. The sequence derives from a human donor with narcolepsy. The CDR3 region has the DNA TGTGCCAGCAGCCCGGGGCAGGGACAGGATGGCTACACCTTC. Translation gives CASSPGQGQDGYTF.